This TCR beta chain was profiled in a study of CD8+ T cells in alopecia areata. Study-wide context: The drug, oral tofacitinib, was given to treated patients at 5 to 10 mg twice daily. Study findings and constraints: Scalp sequencing captures resident alphabeta T cells of normal skin too. More clonal than normal scalp was lesional scalp, particularly alopecia totalis/universalis.

V shed 0 bases and J 4 bases; nucleotides not matched to a gene: 8. This CDR3 is built from 17 residues. CDR1 is LNHNV, CDR2 YYDKDF, per germline (reference sequence). Separation by sorting yielded CD4+ and CD8+ T cells from PBMCs. Sequencing relied on a cDNA template that was reverse transcribed from extracted RNA. Only in-frame clones appear in the TCRdb table, and some are missing; sequencing was by immunoSEQ multiplex PCR. The sample consists of about 150,000 clones, 87% of them appearing once. Concerning this clone: No antigen is known for it.

The chain employs TRBV15 and TRBJ2-5; 10 bases agree with TRBD2. The TCR originated in a human donor with alopecia areata. Here the sequenced sample was CD8+ T cells sorted from blood, taken at week 0. CDR3: CATSRDTSGIIAETQYF. The DNA of the CDR3 is TGTGCCACCAGCAGAGATACTAGCGGGATAATCGCAGAGACCCAGTACTTC.